This T cell receptor beta chain is drawn from a study of T cells in Graves' hyperthyroidism and ophthalmopathy (dated by TCRdb to 2018 to 2020). The study in broad terms: Peripheral blood samples were taken at initial diagnosis, before any treatment was given. A discovery cohort of approximately 100 patients, roughly 43 with Graves' ophthalmopathy and 57 with stable Graves' hyperthyroidism, was used to find distinguishing TCR V-J signatures. Whether ophthalmopathy could be predicted prospectively was tested in an independent validation cohort made up of roughly 19 hyperthyroidism patients plus 17 patients who later progressed to ophthalmopathy. The roughly 94 discovery patients were randomly divided into training and test sets at a 7:3 ratio. The study also compared thyroid tissue and blood T-cell repertoires from about 6 Graves' hyperthyroidism patients. After blood sampling, hyperthyroidism patients were treated with methimazole at a starting dose of 30 mg daily, and ophthalmopathy patients were treated with high-dose intravenous methylprednisolone. The paper reports TCR Vbeta CDR3 sequencing of some 140 peripheral blood samples: 43 ophthalmopathy, roughly 80 hyperthyroidism and approximately 17 progressor patients.

Stable Graves' hyperthyroidism was defined as no progression to ophthalmopathy during 18 months of follow-up. The hyperthyroidism patients were between 18 and 65 years old and newly diagnosed, with a disease duration of less than 2 months. Exclusion was applied to patients with uncontrolled infections, other autoimmune diseases, pregnancy or lactation. Diagnoses were based on clinical symptoms, serum thyroxine and TRAb, thyroid ultrasound and orbital computed tomography. Ficoll-Paque density gradient centrifugation was used to isolate PBMCs from around 10 ml of fresh peripheral blood. Total RNA was extracted using Trizol reagent, and RNA quality was assessed on an Agilent 2100 Bioanalyzer. In the germline V gene, CDR1 corresponds to ENHRY and CDR2 to SYGVKD. Germline trimming: 4 bases from V, 2 bases from J; junction bases outside gene matches: 5. From its cysteine to its phenylalanine, the CDR3 spans 15 amino acids. Only the CDR3 region is kept as DNA, spanning 45 bases read in frame from base 1.

TCR beta CDR3 regions were amplified from RNA transcripts. A first-round RT-PCR of the TCR CDR3 used the HTBI primer set with the Qiagen OneStep RT-PCR kit. A second multiplex PCR round built the libraries, followed by size selection and purification. Sequencing of the libraries was done on an Illumina HiSeq2000 using paired-end 100 bp reads. Per the original workflow: SOAPnuke was used to process the raw data, throwing out any read that contained adapters or uncalled bases, had a mean Phred below 15, or lacked an exact constant-primer or identifier match. High-quality paired reads were merged with COPE v1.2.5, and unique nucleotide sequences were defined as clonotypes. MiTCR v1.1 was used to align clonotypes to the IMGT TRBV, TRBD and TRBJ reference segments. Analysis was restricted to V-J combinations with a frequency above 0.0001, which covered roughly 99% of repertoires. A TCS score was defined as the ratio of F50 (clonal expansion) to E x V (chaos), with BLOSUM62-based TCRdist applied between CDR3 peptides within each V-J. Welch's t-statistics and random forest reduced some 510 V-J features to 13, which were used in a naive Bayes classifier (R e1071). TCRdb reprocessing: public reads trimmed at Q25 with fastp, clones called with MiXCR, in-frame beta chains kept. Rows are unified per CDR3 protein, each entry keeping the most common DNA and genes. What appears here as the V and J calls and clone size reflects TCRdb's work, not the paper's. This sample is represented by about 200,000 distinct CDR3 sequences; approximately 20% of them were singletons. The ten largest clones capture about 41% of the sample.

What the authors observed across the whole study: Sample size was not statistically predetermined, and investigators were not blinded to group allocation. Most expanded thyroid clonotypes (frequency above 0.001) were also detected in blood, a finding suggesting that blood repertoires may reflect thyroid immune responses. In validation, the model predicted progression to ophthalmopathy with roughly 66% sensitivity and approximately 72% specificity, a median of 6.5 months before onset. A 13 V-J signature model separated ophthalmopathy from stable hyperthyroidism, with approximately 87% sensitivity and roughly 84% specificity in cross-validation and 80%/75% in testing.

On this clonotype: Its antigen is currently not known. Nothing much larger sits one base from this clone, and base qualities are not available.

This clonotype was sampled from a man aged 35-49 years with Graves' hyperthyroidism. In this chain, TRBV10-3 is recombined with TRBJ2-7; TRBD1 lines up with 10 middle nucleotides. Source material: blood. The DNA sequence follows: TGTGCCATCAGTGGCGGACAGGGGGGCCCCTACGAGCAGTACTTC. Its protein is CAISGGQGGPYEQYF.